Below are 7 T cell receptor beta chains sequenced from a single sample in a study of shared clonotypes between healthy human individuals (dated by TCRdb to the early 2020s). The library was generated by the immunoSEQ multiplex PCR assay. The table was pulled from immuneACCESS by TCRdb, which kept in-frame rearrangements only. Such tables lose some clones; where checked, under half of the loss comes from unresolved V genes, and the rest has no known cause. This sample holds 1,400,000 or so clones; about 98.5% were observed only once. Approximately 0.4% of the sample comes from the top ten. Material: naive CD4+ T cells sorted from blood. The cell subset or site label, as the study defines it: CD45RA+ positively selected. The receptors here all came from a man younger than 45 in good health.

J is TRBJ1-1 and V is TRBV5-1, with D possibly TRBD1 on 5 matching bases. The germline gives CDR1 SGHRS, CDR2 YFSETQ. The CDR3 runs 15 residues. With 5 bases removed from V and 1 base from J, the gap between germline ends came to 15 bases. The CDR3 coding sequence is TGCGCCAGCAGGGTGACAGCCACCTCGAACACTGAAGCTTTCTTT. Encoded protein: CASRVTATSNTEAFF. The variable domain in full, with the rest retrieved from reference TRBV5-1 and TRBJ1-1, is KAGVTQTPRYLIKTRGQQVTLSCSPISGHRSVSWYQQTPGQGLQFLFEYFSETQRNKGNFPGRFSGRQFSNSRSEMNVSTLELGDSALYLCASRVTATSNTEAFFGQGTRLTVV.

The CDR3 region has the DNA TGCGCCAGCAGCTTGCCCGGGACCTCTGGAAACACCATATATTTT. Its protein is CASSLPGTSGNTIYF. The genes are TRBV5-1 and TRBJ1-3; TRBD1 might be the D (5 bases). Germline V CDR1 and CDR2: SGHRS, YFSETQ. There are 15 residues in the CDR3. V dropped 1 base and J dropped 0 bases, with 8 bases sitting between them.

This clone came up once. The CDR3 here is CASSPRTSGLPYNEQFF. CDR3 in DNA: TGTGCCAGCAGTCCACGGACTAGCGGCCTGCCCTACAATGAGCAGTTCTTC. The chain combines TRBV2 with TRBJ2-1, with TRBD2 matching 10 bases. V shed 5 bases and J 2 bases; nucleotides not matched to a gene: 9. Germline CDR1 is SNHLY and CDR2 is FYNNEI. CDR3 length: 17 residues.

The chain employs TRBV18 and TRBJ1-2; unclear D gene. The length of the CDR3 is 15 residues. Trimming pared 0 bases from V and 2 bases from J, leaving 10 bases between. The germline V gene encodes CDR1 KGHSH and CDR2 LQKENI. CDR3 DNA sequence: TGTGCCAGCTCACCACCGAGGCAGAACAACTATGGCTACACCTTC. Amino acid sequence: CASSPPRQNNYGYTF.

The CDR3 DNA sequence: TGTGCCAGCAGCCCCCGACAGGGGACTCACAATGAGCAGTTCTTC. As protein: CASSPRQGTHNEQFF. The chain joins TRBV7-2 to TRBJ2-1; 8 nucleotides match TRBD1. The CDR3 sequence is 15 residues long. Looked up from germline, CDR1 is SGHTA and CDR2 is FQGNSA. The ends lost 5 bases at V and 5 bases at J; junction bases unmatched: 8.

This chain connects TRBV4-3 to TRBJ2-2, with D uncertain. The CDR3 spans 14 residues. The V end was cut by 0 bases, the J end by 3 bases, with 5 bases between. Germline lookup yields CDR1 LGHNA and CDR2 YSLEER. The CDR3 is CASSQDVHTGELFF. CDR3 bases: TGCGCCAGCAGCCAAGATGTCCACACCGGGGAGCTGTTTTTT.

The chain uses TRBV6-6 and TRBJ1-3, with D maybe TRBD1 (5 bases). Germline assignment: CDR1 MNHNY and CDR2 SVGAGI (reference sequence). This CDR3 region has 13 residues. Trimming took 6 bases from V and 1 from J, leaving 7 bases between them. This chain's CDR3 is CASRTESGNTIYF. Here the CDR3 DNA reads TGTGCCAGCAGGACAGAATCTGGAAACACCATATATTTT.